This T cell receptor beta chain was recovered during a study of a mutant IDH1 vaccine in newly diagnosed glioma. Study conclusions and caveats: Top-clonotype changes in peripheral T cells seemed unrelated to pseudoprogression. The vaccine induced immune responses, and these occurred in around 93% of patients.

The CDR3 is 13 amino acids. CDR1 is SGDLS, CDR2 YYNGEE, per germline. Trimming took off 4 bases at V and 5 bases at J, with 9 bases between the two ends. Time point denoted: week 11, during vaccination. Every single dose of the vaccine, 300 ug of mutant IDH1 20-mer peptide, came with topical imiquimod. On this clone: Its antigen is not identified.

Using immunoSEQ multiplex PCR, the repertoire was profiled, and TCRdb retains in-frame clones only, with some absent. The sample includes roughly 61,000 clones, 75% to 90% seen only once; the top ten take around 5.7%. The genes are TRBV9 and TRBJ2-2; D uncertain. The source of this sequence is a man aged 45 to 65 with glioma. This specimen was PBMCs, taken from a glioma patient whose treatment included an IDH1 peptide vaccine. CDR3 nucleotides: TGTGCCAGCAGCTCCCTGGGGACCGGGGAGCTGTTTTTT. Encoded protein: CASSSLGTGELFF.